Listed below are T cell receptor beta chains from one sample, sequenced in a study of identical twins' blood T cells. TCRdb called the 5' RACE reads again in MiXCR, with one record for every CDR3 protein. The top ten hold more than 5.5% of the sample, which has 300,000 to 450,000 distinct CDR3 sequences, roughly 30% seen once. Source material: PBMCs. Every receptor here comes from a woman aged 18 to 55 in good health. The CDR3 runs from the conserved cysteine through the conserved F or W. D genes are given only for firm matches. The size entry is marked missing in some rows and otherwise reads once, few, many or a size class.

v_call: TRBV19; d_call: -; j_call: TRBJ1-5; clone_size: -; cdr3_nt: TGTGCCAGTAGTATCGGGACTAGGCAGCCCCAGCATTTT; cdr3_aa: CASSIGTRQPQHF
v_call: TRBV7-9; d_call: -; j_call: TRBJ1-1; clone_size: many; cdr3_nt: TGTGCCAGCAGTTTAGGCGGTTTGAACACTGAAGCTTTCTTT; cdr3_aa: CASSLGGLNTEAFF
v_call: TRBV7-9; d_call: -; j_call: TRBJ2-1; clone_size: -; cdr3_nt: TGTGCCAGCAGCTTAGGAGACTTTTTCAATGAGCAGTTCTTC; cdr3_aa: CASSLGDFFNEQFF
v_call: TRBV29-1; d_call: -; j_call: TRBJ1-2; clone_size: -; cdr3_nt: TGCAGCGTTGTAAGGCTGGGAGGTGAAGACCATGGCTACACCTTC; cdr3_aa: CSVVRLGGEDHGYTF
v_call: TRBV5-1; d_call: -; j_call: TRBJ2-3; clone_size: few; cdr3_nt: TGCGCCAGCAGCTTGGAAGGTAGAGGGGGGGACACAGATACGCAGTATTTT; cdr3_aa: CASSLEGRGGDTDTQYF
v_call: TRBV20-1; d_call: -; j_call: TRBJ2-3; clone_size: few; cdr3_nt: TGCAGTGCCGAGGGCGTAGATACGCAGTATTTT; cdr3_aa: CSAEGVDTQYF
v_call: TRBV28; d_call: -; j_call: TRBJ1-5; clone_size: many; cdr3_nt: TGTGCCAGCAGTTTAAGCCAGCCCCAGCATTTT; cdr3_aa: CASSLSQPQHF
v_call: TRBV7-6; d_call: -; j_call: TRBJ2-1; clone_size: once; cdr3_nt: TGTGCCAGCAGCTTAGACCCAGACAATGAGCAGTTCTTC; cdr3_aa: CASSLDPDNEQFF
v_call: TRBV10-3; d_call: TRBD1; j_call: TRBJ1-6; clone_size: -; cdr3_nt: TGTGCCACCGGGGGAGACAGGGAAAATACACCCCTCCACTTT; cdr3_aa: CATGGDRENTPLHF
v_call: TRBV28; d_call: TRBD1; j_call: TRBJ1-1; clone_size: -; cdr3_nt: TGTGCCAGCAGCCCGACAGGGAGAGGTACCACTGAAGCTTTCTTT; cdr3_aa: CASSPTGRGTTEAFF
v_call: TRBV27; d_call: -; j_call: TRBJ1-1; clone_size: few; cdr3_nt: TGTGCCGCCGGCCACACTGAAGCTTTCTTT; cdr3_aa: CAAGHTEAFF
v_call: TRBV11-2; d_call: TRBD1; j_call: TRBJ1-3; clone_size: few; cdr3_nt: TGTGCCAGCAGCTCCTGGGACAGTGGAAACACCATATATTTT; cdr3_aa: CASSSWDSGNTIYF
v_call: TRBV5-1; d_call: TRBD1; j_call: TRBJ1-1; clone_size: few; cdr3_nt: TGCGCCACCAAGGGACAGGGGAACACTGAAGCTTTCTTT; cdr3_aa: CATKGQGNTEAFF
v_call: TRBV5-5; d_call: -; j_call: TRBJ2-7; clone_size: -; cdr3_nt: TGTGCCAGCAGCGTTTCGACAGGTAGCTCCTACGAGCAGTACTTC; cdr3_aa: CASSVSTGSSYEQYF
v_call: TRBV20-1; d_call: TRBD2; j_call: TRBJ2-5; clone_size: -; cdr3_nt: TGCAGTGGGGTCCCGGGGACTACTCAAGAGACCCAGTACTTC; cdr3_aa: CSGVPGTTQETQYF
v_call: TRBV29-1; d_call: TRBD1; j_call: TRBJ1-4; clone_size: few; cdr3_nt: TGCAGCGCCGGGACAGCGAATGAAAAACTGTTTTTT; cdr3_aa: CSAGTANEKLFF
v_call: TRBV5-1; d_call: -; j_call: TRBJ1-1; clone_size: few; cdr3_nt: TGCGCCAGCAGCCCTGGGTGGGGGGGCACTGAAGCTTTCTTT; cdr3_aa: CASSPGWGGTEAFF
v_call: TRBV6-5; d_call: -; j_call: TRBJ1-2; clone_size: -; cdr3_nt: TGTGCCAGCAGTTATGGAAACGGACGTTCAACCACCTTC; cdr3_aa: CASSYGNGRSTTF
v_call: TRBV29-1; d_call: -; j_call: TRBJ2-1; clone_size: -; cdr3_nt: TGCAGCGTTCTGTTTATCGGGAACTACAATGAGCAGTTCTTC; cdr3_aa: CSVLFIGNYNEQFF
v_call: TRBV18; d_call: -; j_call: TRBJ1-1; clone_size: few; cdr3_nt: TGTGCCAGCTCACCACCGGTCGGTGAAGCTTTCTTT; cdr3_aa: CASSPPVGEAFF
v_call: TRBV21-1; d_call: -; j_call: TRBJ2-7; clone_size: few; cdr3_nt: TGTGCCAGCAAACCTACAAATTTCAGGGGGCCGCCAACTGGATTCTACGAGCAGTACTTC; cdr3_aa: CASKPTNFRGPPTGFYEQYF
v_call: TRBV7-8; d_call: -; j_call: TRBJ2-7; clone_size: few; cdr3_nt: TGTGCCAGCACCCTGGACAGCTCCTACGAGCAGTACTTC; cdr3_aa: CASTLDSSYEQYF
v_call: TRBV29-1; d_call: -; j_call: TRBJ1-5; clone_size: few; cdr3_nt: TGCAGCGCCGGGACGGAGTATCAGCCCCAGCATTTT; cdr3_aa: CSAGTEYQPQHF
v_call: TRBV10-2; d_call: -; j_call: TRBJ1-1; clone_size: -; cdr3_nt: TGCGCCATCGGGACGGCGAACACTGAAGCTTTCTTT; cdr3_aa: CAIGTANTEAFF
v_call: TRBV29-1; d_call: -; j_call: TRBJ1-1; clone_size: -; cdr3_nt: TGCAGCGTTGATAAGGGACCTGGAACTGAAGCTTTCTTT; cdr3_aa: CSVDKGPGTEAFF
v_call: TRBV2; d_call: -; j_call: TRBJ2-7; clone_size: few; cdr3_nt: TGTGCCAGCAGGAGGTTCGAGGCGCTAGGGTCCGAGCAGTACTTC; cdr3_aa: CASRRFEALGSEQYF
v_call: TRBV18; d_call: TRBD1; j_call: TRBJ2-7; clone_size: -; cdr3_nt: TGTGCCAGCTCAGTGTTCCGGGACAGGGGACACGAGCAGTACTTC; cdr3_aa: CASSVFRDRGHEQYF
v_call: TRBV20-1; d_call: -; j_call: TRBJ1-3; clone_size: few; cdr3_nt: TGCAGTGCCAGGGCCGGAGAAAACACCATATATTTT; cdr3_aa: CSARAGENTIYF
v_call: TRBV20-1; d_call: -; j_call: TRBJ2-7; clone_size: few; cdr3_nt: TGCAGTGCTAGACCCGGGCAGGGAGTTTACGAGCAGTACTTC; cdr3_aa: CSARPGQGVYEQYF
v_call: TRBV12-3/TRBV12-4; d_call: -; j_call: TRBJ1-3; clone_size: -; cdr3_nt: TGTGCCAGCAGTGACACCTCTGGAAACACCATATATTTT; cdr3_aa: CASSDTSGNTIYF
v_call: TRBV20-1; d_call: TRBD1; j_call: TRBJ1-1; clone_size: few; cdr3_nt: TGCAGTGCCAGGACAGGGGGCGGGAGCACTGAAGCTTTCTTT; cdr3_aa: CSARTGGGSTEAFF
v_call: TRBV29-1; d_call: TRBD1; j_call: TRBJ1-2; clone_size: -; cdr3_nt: TGCAGCGTGAAGGACAGGGTAGTCCAGTATGGCTACACCTTC; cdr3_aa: CSVKDRVVQYGYTF
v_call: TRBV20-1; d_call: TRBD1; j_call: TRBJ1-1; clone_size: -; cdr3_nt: TGCAGTGCTAGAATAATCCGGGACAGGGGACTGGACACTGAAGCTTTCTTT; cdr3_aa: CSARIIRDRGLDTEAFF
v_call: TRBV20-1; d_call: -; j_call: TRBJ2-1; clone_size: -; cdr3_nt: TGCAGTGCTAGAGATCACAATGAGCAGTTCTTC; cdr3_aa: CSARDHNEQFF
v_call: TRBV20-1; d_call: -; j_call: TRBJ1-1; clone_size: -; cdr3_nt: TGCAGTGCTAGAGATCGGGAGGGAGCTTTCTTT; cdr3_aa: CSARDREGAFF
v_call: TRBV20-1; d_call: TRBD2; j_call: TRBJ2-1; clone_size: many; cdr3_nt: TGCAGTGCTAGGACTAGCGGTGACTACAATGAGCAGTTCTTC; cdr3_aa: CSARTSGDYNEQFF
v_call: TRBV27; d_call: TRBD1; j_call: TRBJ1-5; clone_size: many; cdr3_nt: TGTGCCAGCAGTTCCCTAAAGGACAGGGGTTATCAGCCCCAGCATTTT; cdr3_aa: CASSSLKDRGYQPQHF
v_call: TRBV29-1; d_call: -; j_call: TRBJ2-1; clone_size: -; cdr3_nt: TGCAGCGTTGAAAACCAATCCGAGCAGTTCTTC; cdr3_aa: CSVENQSEQFF
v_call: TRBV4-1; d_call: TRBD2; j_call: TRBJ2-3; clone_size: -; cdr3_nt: TGCGCCAGCAGTCTCGGGGGGGCCGGCACAGATACGCAGTATTTT; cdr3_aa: CASSLGGAGTDTQYF
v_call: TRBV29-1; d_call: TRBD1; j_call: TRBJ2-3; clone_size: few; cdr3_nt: TGCAGCTCTGGGGGACAGGGGATTGCAGATACGCAGTATTTT; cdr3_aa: CSSGGQGIADTQYF
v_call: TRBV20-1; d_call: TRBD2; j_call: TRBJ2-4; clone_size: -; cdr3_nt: TGCAGTGCTTCCCCTGGGGGGGGCAAAAACATTCAGTACTTC; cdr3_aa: CSASPGGGKNIQYF
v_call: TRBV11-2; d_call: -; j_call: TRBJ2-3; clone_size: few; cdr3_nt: TGTGCCAGCAGCTCCGTAGACCGGGGGCGCACAGATACGCAGTATTTT; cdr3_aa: CASSSVDRGRTDTQYF
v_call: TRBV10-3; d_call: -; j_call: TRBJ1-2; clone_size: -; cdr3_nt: TGTGCCATCAGTGACCTTCCGAGATCGGGGGGTCGAGGCTACACCTTC; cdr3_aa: CAISDLPRSGGRGYTF
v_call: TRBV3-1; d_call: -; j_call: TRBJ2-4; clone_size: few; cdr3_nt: TGTGCCAGCAGCCAAGATTTGGAAAATCAGTACTTC; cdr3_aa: CASSQDLENQYF
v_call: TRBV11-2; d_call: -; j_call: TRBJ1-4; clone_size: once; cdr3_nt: TGTGCCAGCGCGCGGGGTGCAACTAATGAAAAACTGTTTTTT; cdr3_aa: CASARGATNEKLFF
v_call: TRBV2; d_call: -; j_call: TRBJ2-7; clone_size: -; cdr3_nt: TGTGCCAGCAGTGGGGTGGCGAGCTCCTACGAGCAGTACTTC; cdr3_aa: CASSGVASSYEQYF
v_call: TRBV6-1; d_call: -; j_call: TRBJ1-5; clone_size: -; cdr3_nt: TGTGCCATAGATATAGCGAGCAATCAGCCCCAGCATTTT; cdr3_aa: CAIDIASNQPQHF
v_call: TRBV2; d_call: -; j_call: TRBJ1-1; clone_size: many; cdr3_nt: TGTGCCAGCAGTGGGGGAACTGAAGCTTTCTTT; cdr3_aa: CASSGGTEAFF
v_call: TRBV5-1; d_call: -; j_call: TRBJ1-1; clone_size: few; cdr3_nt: TGCGCCAGCAGCGTGGGGATGAACACTGAAGCTTTCTTT; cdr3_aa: CASSVGMNTEAFF
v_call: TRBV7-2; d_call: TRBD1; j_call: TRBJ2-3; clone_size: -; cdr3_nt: TGTGCCAGCAGCTTAGCTGCGACAGGGATGGATACGCAGTATTTT; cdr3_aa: CASSLAATGMDTQYF
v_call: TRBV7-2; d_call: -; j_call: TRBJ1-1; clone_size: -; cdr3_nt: TGTGCCAGCAGCCCAAGTTTGGGGGATACTGAAGCTTTCTTT; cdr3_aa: CASSPSLGDTEAFF
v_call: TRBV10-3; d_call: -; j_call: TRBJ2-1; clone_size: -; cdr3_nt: TGTGCCATCAGTGAGTCCCAGGAGCAGTTCTTC; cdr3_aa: CAISESQEQFF
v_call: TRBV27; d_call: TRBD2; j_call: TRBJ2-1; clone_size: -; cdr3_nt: TGTGCCAGCAGTTTTAGGCGGGAGGGCCTCAATGAGCAGTTCTTC; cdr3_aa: CASSFRREGLNEQFF
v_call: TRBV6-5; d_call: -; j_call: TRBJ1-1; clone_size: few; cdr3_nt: TGTGCCAGCAGTTACAATCAGGTTGAAGCTTTCTTT; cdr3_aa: CASSYNQVEAFF
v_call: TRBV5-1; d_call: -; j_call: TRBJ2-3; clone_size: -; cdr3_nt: TGCGCCAGCAGCTTGATACAGTCAGATACGCAGTATTTT; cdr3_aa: CASSLIQSDTQYF
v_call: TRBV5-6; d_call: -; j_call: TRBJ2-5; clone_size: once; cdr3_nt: TGTGCCAGCAGCCCACTGGCGACAGACCAAGAGACCCAGTACTTC; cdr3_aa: CASSPLATDQETQYF
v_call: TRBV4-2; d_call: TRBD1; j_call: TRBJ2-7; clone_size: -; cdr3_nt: TGTGCCAGCAGTGACAGGGGCCCCTACGAGCAGTACTTC; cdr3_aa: CASSDRGPYEQYF